The present entry profiles one T cell receptor (beta chain) with its context. The sample comes from a study of response to subunit inactivated influenza vaccine. V gave up 5 bases and J gave up 13 bases, with 18 bases separating them. CDR3 length equals 14 residues. MiXCR, applied by TCRdb to the RT-PCR reads, yields one record per CDR3 protein. This table has around 580,000 distinct CDR3 sequences, around 15% appearing once. Here the sequenced sample was PBMCs from blood, taken 11 to 12 days after vaccination. The chain is built from TRBV12-3 or TRBV12-4 and TRBJ1-6, with a possible D match to TRBD1 (6 bases). The clonotype was recovered from a man between 45 and 60 years old who received an inactivated influenza vaccine. The CDR3 spells CASSTGTRNLPLHF. CDR3 DNA: TGTGCCAGCAGTACCGGGACACGGAATCTGCCCCTCCACTTT.